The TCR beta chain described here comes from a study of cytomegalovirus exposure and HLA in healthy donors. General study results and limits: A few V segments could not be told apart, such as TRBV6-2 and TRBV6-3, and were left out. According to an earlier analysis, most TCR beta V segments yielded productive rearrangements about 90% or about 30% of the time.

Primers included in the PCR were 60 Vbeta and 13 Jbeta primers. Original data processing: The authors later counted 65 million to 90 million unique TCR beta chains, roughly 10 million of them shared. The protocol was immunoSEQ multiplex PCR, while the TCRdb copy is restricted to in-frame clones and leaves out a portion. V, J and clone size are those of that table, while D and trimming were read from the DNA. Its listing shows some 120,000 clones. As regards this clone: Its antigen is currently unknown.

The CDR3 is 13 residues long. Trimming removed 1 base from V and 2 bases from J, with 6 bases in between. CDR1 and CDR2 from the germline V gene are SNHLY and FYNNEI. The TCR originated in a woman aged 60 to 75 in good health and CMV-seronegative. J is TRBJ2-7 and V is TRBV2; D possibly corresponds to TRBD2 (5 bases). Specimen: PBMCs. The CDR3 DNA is TGTGCCAGCAGTGAAGGAGGGACCTACGAGCAGTACTTC. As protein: CASSEGGTYEQYF.